This T cell receptor beta chain stems from a study of tumor-infiltrating lymphocytes in primary liver carcinoma. Study summary: The patient group consisted of men and women aged 30 to 69 years. With diameters of roughly 4 to 11 cm, tumors were stage T1-T3 N0M0.

This CDR3 spans 15 amino acids. Priming with a constant-region primer yielded TCR beta cDNA from around 540 ng total RNA. A slightly modified ARM-PCR protocol with three nested multiplex PCR rounds produced these TCR beta libraries. With TRBV1-TRBV30 forward primers and a C-beta reverse primer, the first two PCR rounds were run for roughly 9 cycles each. TCRdb fed the multiplex PCR reads into MiXCR, producing one record per CDR3 protein. This table has fewer than 250,000 distinct CDR3 sequences, just under 85% appearing once. The sample holds one count of this clonotype. One end of the junction fails to match germline, which may point to a read error. DNA and RNA were both co-extracted from 20-30 mg of bulk tissue that had not been sorted. The patients had histopathologically diagnosed primary liver carcinoma, and their disease was treated by surgical resection. More than 80% viable tumor cells made up every tumor sample.

Sequenced material: tumor tissue from primary liver carcinoma. The V gene is TRBV12-3 or TRBV12-4, the J gene TRBJ2-5; D may be TRBD1 (5 bases). The receptor was isolated from a man in his forties or fifties with primary liver carcinoma and hepatitis B virus infection. The CDR3 DNA is TGTGCCAGCAGCCCCTGGATAGGGGTCGAAGTGACCCAGTGCTTC. It specifies CASSPWIGVEVTQCF.